The entry below gives a single T cell receptor beta chain sequence along with its context. Its antigen is unidentified. This record belongs to a study of T cells expressing NK-cell markers. Study-wide points: The study found these clonotypes also leading the CD3+CD56-NKG2C+ fraction in several donors.

The CDR3 is 14 amino acids. Looked up from germline, CDR1 is GTSNPN and CDR2 is SVGIG (reference sequence). Production of TCR beta cDNA relied on 5'RACE template switching with UMIs. Reprocessing the 5' RACE reads, TCRdb reports a single entry for every CDR3 protein and omits DNA. The data show some 390,000 distinct CDR3 sequences, and the top ten clones hold roughly 10%. The TCR originated in a woman in her forties or fifties in good health. The sequenced sample was blood T cells: a sorted CD56 or NKG2C T cell subset, CD4+ or CD8+ T cells, or bulk PBMC T cells (not recorded which). The chain couples TRBV30 to TRBJ2-2. The CDR3 protein is CAWSVLTNTGELFF.